Listed below are T cell receptor beta chains from one sample, sequenced in a study of beta chain features in type 1 diabetes. TCRdb's table, derived via immunoSEQ multiplex PCR, lists solely in-frame clones and lacks some. The sample includes about 360,000 clones, roughly 13% seen only once; the top ten take roughly 0.015%. Sequenced: naive CD4+ T cells from blood. All receptors come from a man between 18 and 35 years old in good health. The CDR3 runs from the conserved cysteine through the conserved F or W. A D gene is named only where the DNA matches it firmly. Size values are once, few and many counts, or a class for expanded clones, and some rows have none.

abundance	d_gene	j_gene	v_gene	CDR3aa	CDR3nt
NA	TRBD1	TRBJ1-2	TRBV16	CASSQRGQSYGYTF	TGTGCCAGCAGCCAGAGGGGACAGTCATATGGCTACACCTTC
NA	NA	TRBJ2-2	TRBV30	CAWSVLAGVGFDGELFF	TGTGCCTGGAGTGTACTTGCCGGGGTCGGGTTCGACGGGGAGCTGTTTTTT
few	TRBD2	TRBJ2-7	TRBV2	CASRVGLAAKEQYF	TGTGCCAGCAGAGTTGGACTAGCGGCTAAAGAGCAGTACTTC
few	NA	TRBJ2-7	TRBV18	CASSPSGHYEQYF	TGTGCCAGCTCTCCTTCAGGGCACTACGAGCAGTACTTC
NA	TRBD2	TRBJ2-2	TRBV5-1	CASSPLQGAGGELFF	TGCGCCAGCAGCCCCCTGCAGGGAGCGGGGGGGGAGCTGTTTTTT
NA	TRBD1	TRBJ2-3	TRBV9	CASSGKGAGTDTQYF	TGTGCCAGCAGCGGCAAGGGGGCTGGCACAGATACGCAGTATTTT
NA	NA	TRBJ2-1	TRBV7-8	CASSLSIPVYNEQFF	TGTGCCAGCAGCTTAAGTATACCAGTATACAATGAGCAGTTCTTC
few	TRBD2	TRBJ2-1	TRBV29-1	CSAGTAHGLAGVNEQFF	TGCAGCGCAGGGACAGCTCACGGACTAGCGGGAGTGAATGAGCAGTTCTTC
NA	NA	TRBJ1-4	TRBV4-2	CASSQPTGGRDEKLFF	TGTGCCAGCAGCCAACCGACCGGGGGGCGCGATGAAAAACTGTTTTTT
NA	TRBD1	TRBJ2-3	TRBV7-6	CASSSPGTGRDTQYF	TGTGCCAGCAGCTCCCCAGGGACAGGCCGGGATACGCAGTATTTT
few	TRBD2	TRBJ2-1	TRBV18	CASSPGTSGRAYEQFF	TGTGCCAGCTCACCCGGGACTAGCGGGAGGGCATATGAGCAGTTCTTC
NA	NA	TRBJ1-1	TRBV5-4	CASSATENTEAFF	TGTGCCAGCAGCGCAACTGAGAACACTGAAGCTTTCTTT
NA	NA	TRBJ2-5	TRBV18	CASSPRQQETQYF	TGTGCCAGCTCACCACGGCAGCAAGAGACCCAGTACTTC
few	NA	TRBJ1-5	TRBV4-3	CASSQDFWGDWPQHF	TGCGCCAGCAGCCAAGATTTCTGGGGCGACTGGCCCCAGCATTTT
NA	NA	TRBJ2-5	TRBV28	CASTLGLLRETQYF	TGTGCCAGCACCCTGGGCCTATTACGGGAGACCCAGTACTTC
NA	NA	TRBJ1-2	TRBV9	CASSVGGQLLNYGYTF	TGTGCCAGCAGCGTAGGTGGGCAGCTACTTAACTATGGCTACACCTTC
NA	TRBD2	TRBJ2-1	TRBV18	CASLNPGLAPRLNEQFF	TGTGCCAGCCTTAACCCGGGACTAGCTCCTCGTTTGAATGAGCAGTTCTTC
few	TRBD2	TRBJ2-7	TRBV28	CASSLQGTSGSYEQYF	TGTGCCAGCAGTTTACAAGGGACTAGCGGCTCCTACGAGCAGTACTTC
NA	NA	TRBJ1-2	TRBV9	CASSVDTGPGYTF	TGTGCCAGCAGCGTAGATACAGGGCCGGGCTACACCTTC
few	NA	TRBJ2-7	TRBV7-9	CASSLGGLYEQYF	TGTGCCAGCAGCTTAGGCGGGCTCTACGAGCAGTACTTC
few	NA	TRBJ2-3	TRBV19	CASSVTRTDTQYF	TGTGCCAGTAGTGTGACCAGGACAGATACGCAGTATTTT